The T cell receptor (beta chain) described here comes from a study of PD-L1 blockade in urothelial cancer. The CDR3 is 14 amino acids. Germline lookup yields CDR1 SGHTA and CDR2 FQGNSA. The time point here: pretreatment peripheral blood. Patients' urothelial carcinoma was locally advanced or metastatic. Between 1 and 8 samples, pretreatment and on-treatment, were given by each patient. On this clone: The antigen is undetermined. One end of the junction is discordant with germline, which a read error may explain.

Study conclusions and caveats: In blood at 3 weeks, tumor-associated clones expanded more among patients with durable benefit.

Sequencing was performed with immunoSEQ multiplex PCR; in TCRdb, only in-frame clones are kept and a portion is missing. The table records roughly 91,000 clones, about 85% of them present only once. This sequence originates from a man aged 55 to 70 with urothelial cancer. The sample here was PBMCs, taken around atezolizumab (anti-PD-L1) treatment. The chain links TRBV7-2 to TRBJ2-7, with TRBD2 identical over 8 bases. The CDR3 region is CASSIAGLNYEQYF. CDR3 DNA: TGTGCCAGCAGCATAGCGGGACTCAACTACGAGCAGTACTTC.